Described below is a single T cell receptor (beta chain) sequence and its context. Its antigen is not identified. The data were taken from a study of cytomegalovirus exposure and HLA in healthy donors. Findings and limits, study-wide: The study listed about 150 cytomegalovirus-associated TCR beta chains.

V was pared by 4 bases and J by 2 bases, with 12 bases of the junction left unmatched. Germline assignment: CDR1 ENHRY and CDR2 SYGVKD. This CDR3 is 17 amino acids long. Vbeta (60) and Jbeta (13) primers were used in the PCR. Under the authors' procedure: Unique TCR beta chains totaled roughly 80 million in a later count, with 8.5 million to 12 million of them shared. Measured with immunoSEQ multiplex PCR; TCRdb has only the in-frame clones, and not every one. That table supplies the V and J calls and clone size; D and trimming were determined from the DNA. The data show approximately 97,000 clones, with 63% seen just once and under 5.5% held by the top ten.

Sequenced: PBMCs. The TCR was taken from a human donor in good health. The chain joins TRBV10-3 to TRBJ2-3, with 7 bases identical to TRBD1. CDR3 in amino acids: CAISGEGAARVTDTQYF. In DNA, the CDR3 is TGTGCCATCAGTGGAGAGGGGGCGGCCCGGGTCACAGATACGCAGTATTTT.